This TCR beta chain is drawn from a study of cytomegalovirus exposure and HLA in healthy donors. Study in general: In a previous analysis, nearly 120 million unique TCR beta sequences were found from roughly 200 million T cells. Regarding the study as a whole: Cytomegalovirus status was reportedly diagnosed by the classifier with high sensitivity and specificity. Most subjects' HLA-A and HLA-B alleles were reportedly predicted from TCR beta sequences. Later examination showed HLA-associated TCR beta chains had greater clonal expansion than equally common others.

PCR employed 60 Vbeta and 13 Jbeta primers. Clones were sequenced by immunoSEQ multiplex PCR, and TCRdb holds only the in-frame ones, with some missing. This table has roughly 150,000 clones, around 78% appearing once. Germline CDR1 LNHDA, CDR2 SQIVND (reference sequence). V lost 9 bases, J lost 2 bases, and 5 bases stayed unmatched. The CDR3 consists of 14 residues. About this clone: The antigen is undetermined.

Sequencing was performed on PBMCs. The sequence was collected from a woman between 18 and 29 years old in good health and CMV-seronegative. V and J are TRBV19 and TRBJ2-3, with 10 nucleotides matching TRBD1. As DNA, the CDR3 is TGTGCCAGCGGACAGGGGGGGGCCACAGATACGCAGTATTTT. This codes for CASGQGGATDTQYF.